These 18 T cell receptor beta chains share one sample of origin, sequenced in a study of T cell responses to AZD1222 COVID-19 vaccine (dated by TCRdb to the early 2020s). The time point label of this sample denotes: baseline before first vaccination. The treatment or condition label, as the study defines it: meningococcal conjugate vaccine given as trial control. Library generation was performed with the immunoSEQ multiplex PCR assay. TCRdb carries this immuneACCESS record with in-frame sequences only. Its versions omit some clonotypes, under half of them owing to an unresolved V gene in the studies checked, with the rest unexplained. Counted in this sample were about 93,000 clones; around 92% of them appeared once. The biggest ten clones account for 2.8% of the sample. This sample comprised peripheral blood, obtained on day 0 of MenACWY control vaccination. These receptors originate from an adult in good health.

The CDR3 sequence: CASSFARETGELFF. The CDR3 DNA reads TGTGCCAGCAGCTTCGCCAGGGAAACCGGGGAGCTGTTTTTT. V is TRBV5-5 and J is TRBJ2-2; D is possibly TRBD1 (5 bases). There are 14 residues in the CDR3. From germline, CDR1 is SGHKS and CDR2 YYEKEE (reference sequence). V lost 2 bases and J lost 5, with 10 bases in between.

CDR3 DNA sequence: TGCGCCAGCAGCCAAGCTGACAGGGCCTACTCCTACGAGCAGTACTTC. Translating gives CASSQADRAYSYEQYF. The chain carries TRBV4-3 and TRBJ2-7; 7 bases are shared with TRBD1. CDR1 is LGHNA and CDR2 is YSLEER in the germline V gene. This CDR3 is built from 16 residues. Germline trimming cut 1 base from V and 0 bases from J; bases unmatched to any gene: 6.

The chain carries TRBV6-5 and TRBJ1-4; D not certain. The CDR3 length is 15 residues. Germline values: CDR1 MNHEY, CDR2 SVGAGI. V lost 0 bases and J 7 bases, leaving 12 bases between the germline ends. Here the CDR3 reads CASSYSTWGSEKLFF. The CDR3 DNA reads TGTGCCAGCAGTTACTCGACGTGGGGAAGTGAAAAACTGTTTTTT.

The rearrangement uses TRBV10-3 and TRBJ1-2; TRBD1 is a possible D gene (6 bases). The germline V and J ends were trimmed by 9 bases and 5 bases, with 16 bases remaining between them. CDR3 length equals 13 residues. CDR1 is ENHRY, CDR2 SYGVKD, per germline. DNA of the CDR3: TGTGCCATACAGGGAGACGCGAGATATGGCTACACCTTC. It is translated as CAIQGDARYGYTF.

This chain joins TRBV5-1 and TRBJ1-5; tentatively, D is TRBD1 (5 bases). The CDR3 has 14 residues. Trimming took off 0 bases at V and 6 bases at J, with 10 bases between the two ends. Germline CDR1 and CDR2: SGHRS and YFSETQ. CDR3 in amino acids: CASSLGREGQPQHF. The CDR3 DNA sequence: TGCGCCAGCAGCTTGGGCAGGGAGGGTCAGCCCCAGCATTTT.

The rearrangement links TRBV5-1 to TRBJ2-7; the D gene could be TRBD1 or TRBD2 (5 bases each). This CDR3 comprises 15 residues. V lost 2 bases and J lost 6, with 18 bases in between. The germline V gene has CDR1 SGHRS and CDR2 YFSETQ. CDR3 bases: TGCGCCAGCAGCTTCCCGGGACGTCCAGCCGGCGAGCAGTACTTC. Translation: CASSFPGRPAGEQYF.

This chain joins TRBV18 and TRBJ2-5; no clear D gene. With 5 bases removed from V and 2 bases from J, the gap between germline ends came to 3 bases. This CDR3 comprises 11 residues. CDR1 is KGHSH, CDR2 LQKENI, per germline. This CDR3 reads CASSIQETQYF. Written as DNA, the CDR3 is TGTGCCAGCTCAATTCAAGAGACCCAGTACTTC.

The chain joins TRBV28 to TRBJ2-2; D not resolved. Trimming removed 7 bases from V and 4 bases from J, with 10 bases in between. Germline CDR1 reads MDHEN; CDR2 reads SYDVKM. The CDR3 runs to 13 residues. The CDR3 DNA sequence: TGTGCCAGCACCAACAACCCCACCGGGGAGCTGTTTTTT. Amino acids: CASTNNPTGELFF.

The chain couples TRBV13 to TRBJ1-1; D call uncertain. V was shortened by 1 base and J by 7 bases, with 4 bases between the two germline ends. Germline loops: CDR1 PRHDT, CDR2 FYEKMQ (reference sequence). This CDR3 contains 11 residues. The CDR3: CASSLVGEAFF. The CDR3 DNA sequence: TGTGCCAGCAGCTTAGTGGGTGAAGCTTTCTTT.

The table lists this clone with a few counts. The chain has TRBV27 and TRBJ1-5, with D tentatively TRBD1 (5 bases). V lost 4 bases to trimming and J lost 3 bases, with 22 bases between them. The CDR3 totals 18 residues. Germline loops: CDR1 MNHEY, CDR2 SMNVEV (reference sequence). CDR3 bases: TGTGCCAGCAGTTCATCCCCCGGGGGGAGGGTCCTCAATCAGCCCCAGCATTTT. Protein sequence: CASSSSPGGRVLNQPQHF.

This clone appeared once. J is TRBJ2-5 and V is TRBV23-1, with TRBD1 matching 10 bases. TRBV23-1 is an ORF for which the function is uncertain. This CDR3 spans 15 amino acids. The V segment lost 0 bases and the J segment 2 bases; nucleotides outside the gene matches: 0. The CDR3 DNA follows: TGCGCCAGCAGTCAATCGGGACAGGGGCAAGAGACCCAGTACTTC. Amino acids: CASSQSGQGQETQYF.

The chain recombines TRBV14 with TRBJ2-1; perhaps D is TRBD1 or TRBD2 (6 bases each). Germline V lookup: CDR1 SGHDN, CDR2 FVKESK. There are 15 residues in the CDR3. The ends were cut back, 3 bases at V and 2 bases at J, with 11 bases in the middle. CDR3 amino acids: CASSQGRGPYNEQFF. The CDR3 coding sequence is TGTGCCAGCAGCCAGGGACGGGGGCCCTACAATGAGCAGTTCTTC.

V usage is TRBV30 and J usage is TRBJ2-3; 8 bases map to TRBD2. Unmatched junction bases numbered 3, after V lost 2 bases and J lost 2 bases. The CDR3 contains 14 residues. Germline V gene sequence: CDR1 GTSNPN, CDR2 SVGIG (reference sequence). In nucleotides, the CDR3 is TGTGCCTGGAGTATCGGACTAGCCACAGATACGCAGTATTTT. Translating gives CAWSIGLATDTQYF.

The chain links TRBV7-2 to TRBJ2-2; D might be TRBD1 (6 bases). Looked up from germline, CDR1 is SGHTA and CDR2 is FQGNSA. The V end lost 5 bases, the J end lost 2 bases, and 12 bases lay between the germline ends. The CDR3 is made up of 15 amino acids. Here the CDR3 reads CASSTRTENTGELFF. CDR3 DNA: TGTGCCAGCAGCACAAGGACAGAAAACACCGGGGAGCTGTTTTTT.

The CDR3 protein is CASSLDGQDIIRPQHF. The CDR3 nucleotides read TGTGCCAGCAGCTTAGATGGACAGGATATTATCAGGCCCCAGCATTTT. The chain uses TRBV7-8 and TRBJ1-5; 7 bases align to TRBD1. This CDR3 has 16 amino acids. V trimming: 1 base; J trimming: 9 bases; junction bases outside the gene matches: 12. CDR1 is SGHVS and CDR2 is FQNEAQ in the germline V gene.

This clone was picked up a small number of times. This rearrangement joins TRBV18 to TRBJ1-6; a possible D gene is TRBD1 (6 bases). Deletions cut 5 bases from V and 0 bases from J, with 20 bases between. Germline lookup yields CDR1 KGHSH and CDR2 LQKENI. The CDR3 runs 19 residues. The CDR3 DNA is TGTGCCAGCTCATCCCGACCCGGGGGCGCTGGCTCCTATAATTCACCCCTCCACTTT. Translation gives CASSSRPGGAGSYNSPLHF. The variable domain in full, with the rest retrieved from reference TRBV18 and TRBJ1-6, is NAGVMQNPRHLVRRRGQEARLRCSPMKGHSHVYWYRQLPEEGLKFMVYLQKENIIDESGMPKERFSAEFPKEGPSILRIQQVVRGDSAAYFCASSSRPGGAGSYNSPLHFGNGTRLTVT.

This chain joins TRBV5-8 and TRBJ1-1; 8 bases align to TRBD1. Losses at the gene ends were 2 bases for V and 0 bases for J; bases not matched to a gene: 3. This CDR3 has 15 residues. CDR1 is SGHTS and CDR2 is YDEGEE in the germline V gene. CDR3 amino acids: CASSLRTGMNTEAFF. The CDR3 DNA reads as TGTGCCAGCAGCTTAAGGACAGGGATGAACACTGAAGCTTTCTTT.

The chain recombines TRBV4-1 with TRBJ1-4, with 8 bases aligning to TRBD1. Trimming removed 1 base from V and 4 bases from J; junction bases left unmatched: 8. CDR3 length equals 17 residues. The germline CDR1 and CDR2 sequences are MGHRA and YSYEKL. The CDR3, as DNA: TGCGCCAGCAGCCAAGGGGTAACAGGGGGACTTAATGAAAAACTGTTTTTT. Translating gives CASSQGVTGGLNEKLFF.